This TCR beta chain was observed in a study of blood T cell repertoires in COVID-19. In the original workflow: Reference gene primers were amplified, and this amplification served to estimate nucleated cell counts. Assay used: immunoSEQ multiplex PCR; TCRdb lists only in-frame clones, some missing. The V and J calls and the clone size are those of that table, but D and trimming were determined from the DNA. The sample holds 200,000 to 250,000 clones, 85% to 90% seen once. Cohort allocation depended upon clinical history that participants reported. J lost 5 bases, V lost 2 bases, and 15 bases had no gene match. The CDR3 extends over 17 amino acids. Germline assignment: CDR1 GTSNPN and CDR2 SVGIG (reference sequence).

Material for sequencing was PBMCs or T cells enriched from blood (not recorded which). This sequence was found in a woman between 50 and 59 years old with acute COVID-19. The V gene is TRBV30, the J gene TRBJ2-5; 9 bases are a match to TRBD2. CDR3 DNA sequence: TGTGCCTGGAGTCTGTGGGCGGGAGGGCCGGTTCGGGAGACCCAGTACTTC. This encodes CAWSLWAGGPVRETQYF.